This T cell receptor beta chain was identified in a study of blood T cell repertoires in COVID-19. The CDR3 spans 15 residues. V shed 2 bases and J shed 1 base, with 11 bases lying between them. Per germline, CDR1 MDHEN and CDR2 SYDVKM. Generated by immunoSEQ multiplex PCR, the TCRdb table keeps only in-frame clones and is missing some. This repertoire shows 120,000 to 150,000 clones, about three quarters found once; its top ten account for around 12%. The sequencing input was peripheral blood. The sequence derives from a man at least 80 years old with acute or convalescent COVID-19. The chain has TRBV28 and TRBJ1-1; weak D call: TRBD1 (5 bases). The CDR3 region is CASSLVSGWNTEAFF. CDR3 DNA: TGTGCCAGCAGTTTAGTTTCAGGGTGGAACACTGAAGCTTTCTTT.